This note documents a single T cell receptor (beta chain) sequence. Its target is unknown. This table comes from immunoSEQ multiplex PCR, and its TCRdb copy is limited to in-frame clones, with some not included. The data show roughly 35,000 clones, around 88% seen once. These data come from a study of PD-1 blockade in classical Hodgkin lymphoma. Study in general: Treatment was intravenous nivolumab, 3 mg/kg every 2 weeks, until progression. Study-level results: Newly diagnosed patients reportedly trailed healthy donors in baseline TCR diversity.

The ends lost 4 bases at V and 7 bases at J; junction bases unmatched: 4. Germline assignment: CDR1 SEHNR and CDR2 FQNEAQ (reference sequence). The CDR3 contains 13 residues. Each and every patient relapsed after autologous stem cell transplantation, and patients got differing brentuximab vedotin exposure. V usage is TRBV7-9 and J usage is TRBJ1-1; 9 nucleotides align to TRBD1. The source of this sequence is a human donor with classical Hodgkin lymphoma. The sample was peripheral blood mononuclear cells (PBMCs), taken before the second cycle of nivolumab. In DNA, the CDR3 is TGTGCCAGCAGCTCCCGGGGACAGGGTGAAGCTTTCTTT. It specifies CASSSRGQGEAFF.